This T cell receptor (beta chain) was identified in a study of monozygotic twins with inflammatory bowel disease. Study observations and caveats: The data offered no way to tell different T cell subtypes apart. Healthy twins showed more clonotype sharing with others than IBD patients, especially patients with disease activity.

Each UMI, carrying a 6-nucleotide sample barcode, came from template switching. From the 5' RACE reads, TCRdb lists one entry per CDR3 protein and no DNA. The listing records 88,000 or so distinct CDR3 sequences. On this clonotype itself: Its antigen is unidentified.

The CDR3 has 13 residues. In germline, CDR1 is SQVTM, CDR2 ANQGSEA. Per donor there was one draw, yielding a blood sample of about 2.4 ml. The material sequenced was blood. The receptor's source is a human donor with ulcerative colitis or Crohn's disease, or a healthy co-twin of an affected twin (not recorded which). The chain employs TRBV29-1 and TRBJ1-1; TCRdb picks TRBD1, but there is no DNA to check that call. The chain's CDR3 is CSVTDRANTEAFF.